These 23 T cell receptor beta chains share one sample of origin, sequenced in a study of cytomegalovirus exposure and HLA in healthy donors. PCR used 60 Vbeta primers and 13 Jbeta primers. Clones were sequenced by immunoSEQ multiplex PCR, and TCRdb holds only the in-frame ones, with some missing. The table includes 100,000 or so clones, roughly 80% detected once. Sequenced material: PBMCs. These receptors were taken from a woman aged 40 to 50 in good health and CMV-seropositive.

The V call is TRBV28, the J call TRBJ1-5; no clear D. CDR3 length: 12 residues. CDR1 MDHEN and CDR2 SYDVKM come from the germline V gene. V was shortened by 1 base and J by 6 bases, with 4 bases between the two germline ends. This CDR3 reads CASSLYRQPQHF. The CDR3 DNA is TGTGCCAGCAGTTTATATCGTCAGCCCCAGCATTTT.

The gene calls are TRBV19 and TRBJ2-1, with 7 bases identical to TRBD1. This CDR3 has 14 residues. V lost 6 bases, J lost 2 bases, and 4 bases stayed unmatched. Germline-derived CDR1 and CDR2 are LNHDA and SQIVND (reference sequence). This chain's CDR3 is CASRQGETYNEQFF. The CDR3 DNA sequence: TGTGCCAGTAGGCAGGGGGAAACCTACAATGAGCAGTTCTTC.

V and J are TRBV18 and TRBJ1-5; possibly TRBD1 for D (5 bases). Germline-derived CDR1 and CDR2 are KGHSH and LQKENI. This CDR3 has 15 amino acids. Trimming left V 3 bases short and J 7 bases short, with 16 bases between. CDR3 bases: TGTGCCAGCTCACCCTGGGCAGGGTTGGAGCAGCCCCAGCATTTT. Its translation: CASSPWAGLEQPQHF.

The chain has TRBV10-3 and TRBJ1-1, with TRBD1 matching over 8 bases. CDR3 length: 14 amino acids. Germline CDR1 reads ENHRY; CDR2 reads SYGVKD. J was trimmed by 2 bases and V by 3 bases; bases with no gene match: 2. The CDR3 DNA reads TGTGCCATCAGTGACGGACAGGGAAACACTGAAGCTTTCTTT. This codes for CAISDGQGNTEAFF.

The chain uses TRBV11-3 and TRBJ2-5; maybe TRBD1 (5 bases). CDR1 is SGHNT and CDR2 is YENEEA in the germline V gene. The CDR3 runs 15 residues. V shed 1 base and J shed 0 bases, with 9 bases lying between them. The CDR3 sequence is CASSLGAGYQETQYF. The CDR3 nucleotides are TGTGCCAGCAGCTTAGGCGCAGGGTACCAAGAGACCCAGTACTTC. Variable domain in full (rest from reference TRBV11-3 and TRBJ2-5): EAGVVQSPRYKIIEKKQPVAFWCNPISGHNTLYWYLQNLGQGPELLIRYENEEAVDDSQLPKDRFSAERLKGVDSTLKIQPAELGDSAVYLCASSLGAGYQETQYFGPGTRLLVL.

This chain uses TRBV6-1 with TRBJ2-1, with D perhaps TRBD2 (6 bases). This CDR3 has 12 amino acids. Germline CDR1 reads MNHNS; CDR2 reads SASEGT. The ends were cut back, 6 bases at V and 9 bases at J, with 12 bases in the middle. In nucleotides, the CDR3 is TGTGCCAGCAGCGGGAGCAAGTTTGAGCAGTTCTTC. Amino acids: CASSGSKFEQFF.

This chain joins TRBV5-8 and TRBJ2-1; the D gene is possibly TRBD2 (6 bases). V dropped 4 bases and J dropped 5 bases, with 16 bases sitting between them. Germline lookup yields CDR1 SGHTS and CDR2 YDEGEE. CDR3 length: 15 residues. CDR3 bases: TGTGCCAGCAGCCCGGGACTTCCGTTTAACAATGAGCAGTTCTTC. Residues: CASSPGLPFNNEQFF.

The J gene is TRBJ1-1, the V gene TRBV2; TRBD1 matches at 7 bases. CDR3 length equals 14 residues. From germline, CDR1 is SNHLY and CDR2 FYNNEI. With 6 bases clipped from V and 5 bases from J, the junction kept 9 bases outside the gene matches. CDR3 DNA sequence: TGTGCCAGCAGCGCCAGGGGGATTGGGACTGAAGCTTTCTTT. The encoded protein is CASSARGIGTEAFF.

This chain uses TRBV19 with TRBJ1-1; tentatively, D is TRBD1 (5 bases). Trimming took off 1 base at V and 4 bases at J, with 16 bases between the two ends. The V gene's germline CDR1 is LNHDA and CDR2 SQIVND (reference sequence). CDR3 length: 16 amino acids. CDR3 DNA: TGTGCCAGTAGTATAGTCCCCACAGGATGGGGCACTGAAGCTTTCTTT. Its protein product is CASSIVPTGWGTEAFF.

The gene calls are TRBV6-5 and TRBJ2-7; tentatively, D is TRBD2 (7 bases). Germline values: CDR1 MNHEY, CDR2 SVGAGI. The length of the CDR3 is 15 residues. The V end lost 2 bases, the J end lost 2 bases, and 13 bases lay between the germline ends. This CDR3 reads CASSYEGGTPYEQYF. In DNA form, the CDR3 reads TGTGCCAGCAGTTACGAGGGGGGGACCCCCTACGAGCAGTACTTC.

This clone was seen a handful of times. The chain couples TRBV5-1 to TRBJ1-1; D is possibly TRBD1 (6 bases). CDR1 is SGHRS and CDR2 is YFSETQ in the germline V gene. The ends were cut back, 3 bases at V and 10 bases at J, with 19 bases in the middle. The CDR3 is 14 residues long. CDR3 coding DNA: TGCGCCAGCAGCTCGACACAGGGAATAGGGGGAGCTTTCTTT. Its translation: CASSSTQGIGGAFF.

The CDR3 nucleotides are TGTGCCAGTAGTATTGGGTCAGGGGATGATTCACCCCTCCACTTT. This gives the protein CASSIGSGDDSPLHF. V usage is TRBV19 and J usage is TRBJ1-6, with a weak D call TRBD1 (6 bases). The CDR3 length is 15 residues. V was pared by 3 bases and J by 8 bases, with 14 bases between. Germline loops: CDR1 LNHDA, CDR2 SQIVND (reference sequence).

This clone was counted a few times. The sample holds other DNA sequences that translate to the same CDR3. The chain recombines TRBV2 with TRBJ2-3, with D possibly matching TRBD1 (6 bases). Between the trimmed V and J ends, which lost 8 bases and 4 bases, there was a span of 19 bases. Germline V gene data show CDR1 as SNHLY and CDR2 as FYNNEI. The CDR3 is 15 amino acids. DNA of the CDR3: TGTGCCAGCCAGTCCTGGGGATGGGGGCCAGATACGCAGTATTTT. This gives the protein CASQSWGWGPDTQYF.

The V and J genes are TRBV4-1 and TRBJ1-5; no firm D call. V was clipped by 6 bases and J by 6 bases, with 24 bases between them. This CDR3 comprises 17 residues. Germline V CDR1 and CDR2: MGHRA, YSYEKL. The CDR3 coding sequence is TGCGCCAGCAGTCACCCGGCTCCGGGGAGGACGCGTCAGCCCCAGCATTTT. Amino acids: CASSHPAPGRTRQPQHF.

J is TRBJ2-7 and V is TRBV4-2, with D tentatively TRBD2 (6 bases). The CDR3 loop spans 16 amino acids. The germline V gene has CDR1 LGHNA and CDR2 YNFKEQ. Trimming pared 3 bases from V and 5 bases from J, leaving 20 bases between. As DNA, the CDR3 is TGTGCCAGCAGCCAGGACTACGGGAGAGCTTTCGACGAGCAGTACTTC. Translation: CASSQDYGRAFDEQYF.

This clone was seen more than once but under ten times. The rearrangement uses TRBV6-4 and TRBJ2-7; 8 positions match TRBD2. With 7 bases clipped from V and 3 bases from J, the junction kept 17 bases outside the gene matches. Per the germline V gene, CDR1 is MRHNA and CDR2 is SNTAGT. The CDR3 length is 17 residues. The CDR3 loop reads CASTPPRGVAGNYEQYF. The CDR3 DNA reads TGTGCCAGCACCCCGCCCCGCGGGGTAGCGGGAAACTACGAGCAGTACTTC.

This clone was detected only once. The gene calls are TRBV5-4 and TRBJ1-1; 8 positions agree with TRBD1. V was clipped by 4 bases and J by 10 bases; unmatched bases: 6. CDR3 length equals 12 residues. Germline V CDR1 and CDR2: SGHNT, YYREEE (reference sequence). The CDR3 reads CASSPIQGGAFF. The CDR3 region has the DNA TGTGCCAGCAGCCCCATACAGGGGGGAGCTTTCTTT.

The chain links TRBV5-1 to TRBJ2-1, with 10 bases lining up with TRBD2. V lost 7 bases to trimming and J lost 6 bases; unmatched junction nucleotides: 13. The V gene's germline CDR1 is SGHRS and CDR2 YFSETQ. The CDR3 contains 16 residues. The CDR3: CASSAAASGSPNEQFF. The CDR3 nucleotides read TGCGCCAGCTCCGCCGCAGCTAGCGGGAGCCCCAATGAGCAGTTCTTC.

The rearrangement links TRBV10-2 to TRBJ2-5, with 9 bases that match TRBD1. Per the germline V gene, CDR1 is WSHSY and CDR2 is SAAADI. Germline trimming cut 9 bases from V and 2 bases from J; bases unmatched to any gene: 1. The CDR3 runs to 12 residues. CDR3 DNA: TGCGCCAGTGGACAGGGGCAAGAGACCCAGTACTTC. Protein: CASGQGQETQYF.

CDR3 in amino acids: CASSLGDSPYEQYF. The DNA of the CDR3 is TGCGCCAGCAGCTTGGGGGACAGCCCCTACGAGCAGTACTTC. This chain joins TRBV5-1 and TRBJ2-7, with TRBD1 matching over 7 bases. The length of the CDR3 is 14 residues. The V segment lost 0 bases and the J segment 2 bases; nucleotides outside the gene matches: 2. Germline assignment: CDR1 SGHRS and CDR2 YFSETQ.

This chain links TRBV7-6 with TRBJ2-5, with a weak D call TRBD2 (5 bases). Germline V CDR1 and CDR2: SGHVS, FNYEAQ. The CDR3 runs to 14 residues. The ends were cut back, 2 bases at V and 6 bases at J, with 13 bases in the middle. CDR3 in amino acids: CASSLRSRGKTQYF. The CDR3 bases are TGTGCCAGCAGCTTAAGGTCTAGAGGGAAGACCCAGTACTTC.

This clone was seen only once. J is TRBJ1-1 and V is TRBV19, with D possibly TRBD1 on 5 matching bases. CDR3 size: 16 residues. V was pared by 3 bases and J by 4 bases, with 18 bases between. Germline V gene data show CDR1 as LNHDA and CDR2 as SQIVND (reference sequence). The CDR3 region has the DNA TGTGCCAGTAGTATTGGGCAGGGACTTGGAGGCACTGAAGCTTTCTTT. Its translation is CASSIGQGLGGTEAFF.

V gene TRBV2 combines with J gene TRBJ2-5, with 9 bases fitting TRBD2. CDR3 length equals 16 residues. V trimming: 0 bases; J trimming: 6 bases; junction bases outside the gene matches: 8. Germline V CDR1 and CDR2: SNHLY, FYNNEI. CDR3 region: CASSEASSGMGKTQYF. The CDR3 coding sequence is TGTGCCAGCAGTGAAGCGTCTAGCGGGATGGGAAAGACCCAGTACTTC.